One and the same sample provided the 21 T cell receptor beta chains below, sequenced in a study of blood T cells in healthy people across ages. Together with a sample-barcoded 5' primer, a J-beta primer mix was included in a second PCR lasting about 6 to 11 cycles. TCRdb called the 5' RACE reads again in MiXCR, with one record for every CDR3 protein. The data hold fewer than 2,000,000 distinct CDR3 sequences, with approximately 40% observed a single time. The sequenced sample was blood. Source of these receptors: a human donor in good health.

This chain joins TRBV15 and TRBJ2-2; 7 nucleotides match TRBD2. Germline lookup yields CDR1 LNHNV and CDR2 YYDKDF (reference sequence). The V and J ends lost 4 bases and 2 bases, in that order; junction bases with no gene match: 10. CDR3 size: 17 residues. Written as DNA, the CDR3 is TGTGCCACCAGCATTGGCCCCCGGGACTATAACACCGGGGAGCTGTTTTTT. Its translation: CATSIGPRDYNTGELFF. The full variable domain, with the rest looked up from reference TRBV15 and TRBJ2-2, is DAMVIQNPRYQVTQFGKPVTLSCSQTLNHNVMYWYQQKSSQAPKLLFHYYDKDFNNEADTPDNFQSRRPNTSFCFLDIRSPGLGDTAMYLCATSIGPRDYNTGELFFGEGSRLTVL.

This clonotype was recorded only once. V is TRBV6-1 and J is TRBJ2-4; D is possibly TRBD1 (6 bases). Near its end, the DNA agrees better with TRBJ2-7, so the J call may be wrong. Looked up from germline, CDR1 is MNHNS and CDR2 is SASEGT. The CDR3 length is 16 residues. This CDR3 is CASSERGILSLYEQYF. CDR3 DNA: TGTGCCAGCAGTGAAAGGGGGATACTCAGCCTCTACGAGCAGTACTTC.

V gene TRBV13 combines with J gene TRBJ2-1, with D unclear. The germline V gene has CDR1 PRHDT and CDR2 FYEKMQ (reference sequence). The CDR3 spans 13 residues. Between the trimmed V and J ends, which lost 0 bases and 9 bases, there was a span of 9 bases. The chain's CDR3 is CASSLGGWSEQFF. CDR3 nucleotides: TGTGCCAGCAGCTTAGGCGGGTGGTCTGAGCAGTTCTTC.

The chain links TRBV12-3 or TRBV12-4 to TRBJ1-5, with D perhaps TRBD1 (6 bases). The V end lost 3 bases, the J end lost 8 bases, and 14 bases lay between the germline ends. The length of the CDR3 is 14 residues. DNA for the CDR3: TGTGCCAGCAGTTTTAATCCAGGGACAAAGCCCCAGCATTTT. Amino acids: CASSFNPGTKPQHF.

This clonotype has just a few counts. The chain has TRBV12-3 or TRBV12-4 and TRBJ1-6; D gene ambiguous. Trimming took 3 bases from V and 4 from J, leaving 7 bases between them. The CDR3 consists of 14 residues. The DNA of the CDR3 is TGTGCCAGCAGTTTTATGGGTTATAATTCACCCCTCCACTTT. Translation gives CASSFMGYNSPLHF.

The rearrangement joins TRBV7-9 to TRBJ2-2; possible D gene TRBD1, 5 bases. V shed 5 bases and J shed 0 bases, with 13 bases lying between them. The CDR3 sequence is 16 residues long. Germline CDR1 and CDR2: SEHNR and FQNEAQ (reference sequence). CDR3 nucleotides: TGTGCCAGCAGCGGACAAGATTTTCCGAACACCGGGGAGCTGTTTTTT. Protein sequence: CASSGQDFPNTGELFF.

This clonotype was observed a handful of times. This chain connects TRBV4-3 to TRBJ1-2, with D perhaps TRBD1 (5 bases). This CDR3 contains 14 residues. CDR1 and CDR2 (germline): LGHNA, YSLEER. V was trimmed by 4 bases and J by 2 bases, leaving 11 bases between them. CDR3 DNA: TGCGCCAGCAGCCCCGACAGAAACAACTATGGCTACACCTTC. Translation gives CASSPDRNNYGYTF.

The V call is TRBV28, the J call TRBJ1-1, with D possibly TRBD1 on 6 matching bases. Germline assignment: CDR1 MDHEN and CDR2 SYDVKM. There are 17 residues in the CDR3. Trimming shortened V by 3 bases and J by 1 base, and 18 bases separated the two germline ends. CDR3 sequence reads: CASSFLGGRSRNTEAFF. DNA of the CDR3: TGTGCCAGCAGTTTTCTTGGGGGCAGGTCTAGGAACACTGAAGCTTTCTTT. Looking up the rest from reference TRBV28 and TRBJ1-1 gives the full variable domain: DVKVTQSSRYLVKRTGEKVFLECVQDMDHENMFWYRQDPGLGLRLIYFSYDVKMKEKGDIPEGYSVSREKKERFSLILESASTNQTSMYLCASSFLGGRSRNTEAFFGQGTRLTVV.

V is TRBV7-2 and J is TRBJ2-1; 8 bases are a match to TRBD2. Looked up from germline, CDR1 is SGHTA and CDR2 is FQGNSA. V shed 6 bases, J shed 2 bases, and the junction held 6 bases outside the gene matches. The CDR3 loop spans 15 amino acids. CDR3 bases: TGTGCCAGCAGGACGCGGGGGGCCCCCTACAATGAGCAGTTCTTC. Translated: CASRTRGAPYNEQFF.

The rearrangement links TRBV20-1 to TRBJ1-2; D is unclear. CDR3 length: 13 residues. Trimming stripped 5 bases from V and 4 bases from J, with 14 bases between. Per the germline V gene, CDR1 is DFQATT and CDR2 is SNEGSKA (reference sequence). In DNA form, the CDR3 reads TGCAGTGCTCGAACCAACGCCTTCTATGGCTACACCTTC. As protein: CSARTNAFYGYTF.

This chain links TRBV20-1 with TRBJ1-2; D perhaps matches TRBD1 (5 bases). This CDR3 has 14 residues. The germline gives CDR1 DFQATT, CDR2 SNEGSKA (reference sequence). V was pared by 6 bases and J by 2 bases, with 16 bases between. The CDR3 region is CSAITGGGNYGYTF. In DNA form, the CDR3 reads TGCAGTGCCATCACCGGCGGGGGGAACTATGGCTACACCTTC.

This clonotype was found a few times. The chain couples TRBV6-1 to TRBJ1-2; 11 positions agree with TRBD1. This CDR3 region has 18 residues. Germline values: CDR1 MNHNS, CDR2 SASEGT. The J segment lost 4 bases and the V segment lost 7 bases, leaving 17 bases of the junction unmatched. The chain's CDR3 is CASTPLGQGASFGYGYTF. For the CDR3, the DNA is TGTGCCAGCACCCCACTCGGACAGGGGGCGAGTTTCGGCTATGGCTACACCTTC.

The chain couples TRBV7-6 to TRBJ1-4; TRBD1 might be the D (5 bases). The germline CDR1 and CDR2 sequences are SGHVS and FNYEAQ. The CDR3 has 15 residues. The germline V and J ends were trimmed by 5 bases and 3 bases, with 13 bases remaining between them. This chain's CDR3 is CASSHRAGANEKLFF. The CDR3 nucleotides are TGTGCCAGCAGCCACCGCGCGGGGGCTAATGAAAAACTGTTTTTT.

This clonotype was detected only a few times. Mismatch with germline at one junction end may stem from a read error. CDR3 protein: CASETRGLWGTYNQKLFF. CDR3 coding DNA: TGTGCCAGCGAGACAAGGGGGCTTTGGGGGACGTATAATCAAAAACTGTTTTTT. This chain links TRBV6-1 with TRBJ1-4; 7 bases are a match to TRBD1. The CDR3 runs to 18 residues. Germline CDR1 is MNHNS and CDR2 is SASEGT.

The rearrangement uses TRBV29-1 and TRBJ1-2; no reliable D call. The CDR3 is made up of 11 amino acids. The germline V and J ends were trimmed by 3 bases and 4 bases, with 6 bases remaining between them. In germline, CDR1 is SQVTM, CDR2 ANQGSEA. CDR3 region: CSVDVSYGYTF. The CDR3 DNA reads as TGCAGCGTTGATGTGTCCTATGGCTACACCTTC.

This chain connects TRBV24-1 to TRBJ1-1, with no clear D. This CDR3 contains 13 residues. The ends were cut back, 0 bases at V and 5 bases at J, with 6 bases in the middle. Germline V gives CDR1 KGHDR, CDR2 SFDVKD. This CDR3 reads CATSDLLGTEAFF. The CDR3 DNA follows: TGTGCCACCAGTGATTTGCTAGGGACTGAAGCTTTCTTT.

In its sample, this clonotype was seen a few times. CDR3 residues: CASSSLTGGDYGYTF. CDR3 bases: TGTGCCAGCAGTTCCCTGACAGGGGGAGACTATGGCTACACCTTC. The rearrangement links TRBV28 to TRBJ1-2, with 9 nucleotides matching TRBD1. The germline V gene has CDR1 MDHEN and CDR2 SYDVKM. CDR3 length: 15 residues. V was clipped by 4 bases and J by 3 bases; unmatched bases: 6.

The chain combines TRBV10-2 with TRBJ1-1, with D possibly being TRBD1 (5 bases). CDR3 length: 13 amino acids. V lost 6 bases to trimming and J lost 4 bases, with 12 bases between them. From germline, CDR1 is WSHSY and CDR2 SAAADI. CDR3 nucleotides: TGCGCCAGCAGGGTGGGGGAGGGCACTGAAGCTTTCTTT. Amino acid sequence: CASRVGEGTEAFF.

The CDR3 loop reads CAISESTGGSYEQYF. The CDR3 DNA follows: TGTGCCATCAGTGAGTCGACAGGGGGATCCTACGAGCAGTACTTC. The chain couples TRBV10-3 to TRBJ2-7; TRBD1 agrees at 9 bases. The V gene end was trimmed by 0 bases and the J gene end by 1 base; junction bases not matched to a gene: 1. The CDR3 has 15 residues. From germline, CDR1 is ENHRY and CDR2 SYGVKD.

This clonotype was observed a single time. The CDR3, as DNA: TGCAGTGCTAGGTCAGACGGGTTTACGCTAGATACGCAGTATTTT. This translates into CSARSDGFTLDTQYF. The V call is TRBV20-1, the J call TRBJ2-3, with unresolved D. Germline V gene sequence: CDR1 DFQATT, CDR2 SNEGSKA (reference sequence). The CDR3 extends over 15 amino acids. The V end was cut by 3 bases, the J end by 5 bases, with 18 bases between.

The genes are TRBV5-6 and TRBJ1-4; TRBD1 is a possible D gene (6 bases). The CDR3 totals 15 residues. The germline V gene encodes CDR1 SGHDT and CDR2 YYEEEE. The germline V and J ends were trimmed by 4 bases and 7 bases, with 17 bases remaining between them. CDR3: CASSPVAGAREKLFF. The CDR3 coding sequence is TGTGCCAGCAGCCCCGTGGCAGGGGCACGTGAAAAACTGTTTTTT. The whole variable domain, remainder taken from reference TRBV5-6 and TRBJ1-4, is DAGVTQSPTHLIKTRGQQVTLRCSPKSGHDTVSWYQQALGQGPQFIFQYYEEEERQRGNFPDRFSGHQFPNYSSELNVNALLLGDSALYLCASSPVAGAREKLFFGSGTQLSVL.